These 8 T cell receptor beta chains share one sample of origin, sequenced in a study of cytotoxic CD8 clonotypes in ibrutinib-treated CLL. The table came from immunoSEQ multiplex PCR; TCRdb's copy has only in-frame clones and leaves some out. The sample lists about 160,000 clones; approximately 80% were seen once. Here the sequenced sample was PBMCs, taken after 24 months of ibrutinib treatment. Receptors originate from a human donor with chronic lymphocytic leukemia.

This chain joins TRBV28 and TRBJ2-1, with D possibly matching TRBD1 (5 bases). Germline-derived CDR1 and CDR2 are MDHEN and SYDVKM. V was cut by 7 bases and J by 1 base, with 14 bases left in between. The CDR3 totals 15 residues. The CDR3 sequence: CASTKPPGSYNEQFF. CDR3 DNA: TGTGCCAGCACCAAACCGCCAGGGTCCTACAATGAGCAGTTCTTC.

The CDR3 is CASYASRLGAEKLFF. CDR3 bases: TGTGCCAGCTACGCCAGCCGATTAGGGGCGGAAAAACTGTTTTTT. The V call is TRBV13, the J call TRBJ1-4, with D possibly matching TRBD1 (5 bases). The CDR3 loop spans 15 amino acids. Trimming stripped 8 bases from V and 8 bases from J, with 21 bases between. Germline values: CDR1 PRHDT, CDR2 FYEKMQ (reference sequence).

The V gene is TRBV21-1, the J gene TRBJ2-7. TRBV21-1 is a listed pseudogene. The CDR3 is 14 residues long. CDR3 in amino acids: CARTGTPGRYEQYF. CDR3 bases: TGTGCCAGAACTGGGACCCCAGGACGCTACGAGCAGTACTTC.

V usage is TRBV19 and J usage is TRBJ2-2, with unresolved D. The CDR3 covers 15 residues. Trimming removed 1 base at V and 4 bases at J, with 10 bases between. Germline values: CDR1 LNHDA, CDR2 SQIVND (reference sequence). The DNA for the CDR3 is TGTGCCAGTAGTATAGGACCTGGCCCCACCGGGGAGCTGTTTTTT. Its protein product is CASSIGPGPTGELFF.

V is TRBV11-3 and J is TRBJ1-2; D unclear. V gave up 5 bases and J gave up 8 bases, with 18 bases separating them. In germline, CDR1 is SGHNT, CDR2 YENEEA. The CDR3 extends over 14 amino acids. The CDR3 coding sequence is TGTGCCAGCAGCCTGGCGGGGAACCTAGAGGGCTACACCTTC. Translated: CASSLAGNLEGYTF.

The V and J genes are TRBV6-5 and TRBJ2-1; D ambiguous. V was pared by 2 bases and J by 7 bases, with 12 bases between. The CDR3 spans 14 residues. Germline V gives CDR1 MNHEY, CDR2 SVGAGI. The CDR3 sequence is CASSYDAGQNEQFF. The CDR3 region has the DNA TGTGCCAGCAGTTACGATGCTGGGCAAAATGAGCAGTTCTTC.

Concerning this clone itself: Other DNA variants within this sample encode the same CDR3. This rearrangement joins TRBV4-3 to TRBJ2-7; 8 nucleotides line up with TRBD2. The length of the CDR3 is 14 residues. Germline-derived CDR1 and CDR2 are LGHNA and YSLEER. J was trimmed by 2 bases and V by 3 bases; bases with no gene match: 3. The CDR3 DNA follows: TGCGCCAGCAGCCAGCTAGCGGGTACCTACGAGCAGTACTTC. This encodes CASSQLAGTYEQYF.

This clone was seen only a few times. The chain has TRBV4-1 and TRBJ2-3; either TRBD1 or TRBD2 may fit D (5 bases each). The CDR3 has 16 residues. V was pared by 5 bases and J by 2 bases, with 17 bases between. CDR1 and CDR2 (germline): MGHRA, YSYEKL. The CDR3 reads CASSFRDGGFTDTQYF. CDR3 sequence (DNA): TGCGCCAGCAGCTTCCGGGACGGAGGATTCACAGATACGCAGTATTTT.